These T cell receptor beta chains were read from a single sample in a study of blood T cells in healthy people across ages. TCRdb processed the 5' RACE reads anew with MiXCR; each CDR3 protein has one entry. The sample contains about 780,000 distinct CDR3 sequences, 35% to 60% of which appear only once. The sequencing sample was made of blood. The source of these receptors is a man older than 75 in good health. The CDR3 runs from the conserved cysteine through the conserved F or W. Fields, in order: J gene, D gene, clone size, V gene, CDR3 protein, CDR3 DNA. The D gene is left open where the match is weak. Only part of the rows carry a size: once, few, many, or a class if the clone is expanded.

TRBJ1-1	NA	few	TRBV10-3	CAISGNRNTEAFF	TGTGCCATCAGTGGTAACAGAAACACTGAAGCTTTCTTT
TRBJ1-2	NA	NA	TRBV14	CASSTSTWGYTF	TGTGCCAGCAGCACATCGACTTGGGGCTACACCTTC
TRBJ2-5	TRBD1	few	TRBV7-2	CASSLNGQGMAETQYF	TGTGCCAGCAGCTTAAACGGACAGGGGATGGCGGAGACCCAGTACTTC
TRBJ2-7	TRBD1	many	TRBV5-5	CASGTEKSYEQYF	TGTGCCAGCGGGACAGAAAAGTCCTACGAGCAGTACTTC
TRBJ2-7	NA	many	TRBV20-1	CSAEGPGVREQYF	TGCAGTGCTGAGGGACCCGGAGTCAGAGAGCAGTACTTC
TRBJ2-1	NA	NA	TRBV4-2	CVSSRGPDSSYNEQFF	TGTGTCAGCAGCCGGGGGCCGGACAGCTCCTACAATGAGCAGTTCTTC
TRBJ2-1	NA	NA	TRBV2	CASSERWGWSQSSYNEQFF	TGTGCCAGCAGTGAAAGGTGGGGGTGGAGCCAGAGCTCCTACAATGAGCAGTTCTTC
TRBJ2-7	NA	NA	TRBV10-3	CAISESSGFSYEQYF	TGTGCCATCAGTGAGTCGAGTGGATTCTCCTACGAGCAGTACTTC
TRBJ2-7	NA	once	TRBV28	CASSSVNSDSYEQYF	TGTGCCAGCAGCTCAGTAAATTCAGACTCCTACGAGCAGTACTTC
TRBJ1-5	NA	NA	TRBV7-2	CASSFGAGEQPQHF	TGTGCCAGCAGCTTTGGGGCCGGAGAACAGCCCCAGCATTTT